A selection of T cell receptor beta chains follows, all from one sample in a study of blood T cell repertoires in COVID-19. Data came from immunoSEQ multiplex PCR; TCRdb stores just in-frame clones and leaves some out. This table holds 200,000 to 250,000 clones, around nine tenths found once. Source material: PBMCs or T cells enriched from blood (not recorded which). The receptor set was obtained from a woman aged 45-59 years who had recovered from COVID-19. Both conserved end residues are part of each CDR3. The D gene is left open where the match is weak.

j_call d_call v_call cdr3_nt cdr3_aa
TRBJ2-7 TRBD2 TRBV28 TGTGCCAGCAGTTTATTAGGGACTAGCGGGTCGCACGAGCAGTACTTC CASSLLGTSGSHEQYF
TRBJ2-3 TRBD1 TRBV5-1 TGCGCCAGCAGCTTGGAGGGACAGTCAACAGATACGCAGTATTTT CASSLEGQSTDTQYF
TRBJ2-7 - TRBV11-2 TGTGCCAGCAGCTTTCAGGGTTTCTACGAGCAGTACTTC CASSFQGFYEQYF
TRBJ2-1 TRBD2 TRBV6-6 TGTGCCAGCGCACAAGGGACTAGTGCCACGGATGAGCAGTTCTTC CASAQGTSATDEQFF
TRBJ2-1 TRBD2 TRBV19 TGTGCCAGTAGTATTGGAGCGGGAGGGAACAATGAGCAGTTCTTC CASSIGAGGNNEQFF
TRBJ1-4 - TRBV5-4 TGTGCCAGCAGCTCCGGAGGTGGGAGGGGAAGTGAAAAACTGTTTTTT CASSSGGGRGSEKLFF
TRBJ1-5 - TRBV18 TGTGCCAGCTCACCCAGACAGGACAGCAATCAGCCCCAGCATTTT CASSPRQDSNQPQHF
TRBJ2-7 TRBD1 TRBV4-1 TGCGCCAGCAGCCACCGGGACAGTTACGAGCAGTACTTC CASSHRDSYEQYF
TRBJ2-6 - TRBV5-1 TGCGCCAGCAGCTCCCGGACACTAATGACGGGGGCCAACGTCCTGACTTTC CASSSRTLMTGANVLTF
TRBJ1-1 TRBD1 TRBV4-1 TGCGCCAGCAGCCAAGCCCAAACAGGGGGCGGTGTGAACACTGAAGCTTTCTTT CASSQAQTGGGVNTEAFF
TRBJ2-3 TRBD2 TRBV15 TGTGCCACCAGCAGAGTCAGCGGGAGGGGCACAGATACGCAGTATTTT CATSRVSGRGTDTQYF
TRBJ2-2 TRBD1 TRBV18 TGTGCCAGCTCGTTTCTCACAGGGGATACCGGGGAGCTGTTTTTT CASSFLTGDTGELFF
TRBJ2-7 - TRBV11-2 TGTGCCAGCAGGTCCCCAGGGAGGTCCTACGAGCAGTACTTC CASRSPGRSYEQYF